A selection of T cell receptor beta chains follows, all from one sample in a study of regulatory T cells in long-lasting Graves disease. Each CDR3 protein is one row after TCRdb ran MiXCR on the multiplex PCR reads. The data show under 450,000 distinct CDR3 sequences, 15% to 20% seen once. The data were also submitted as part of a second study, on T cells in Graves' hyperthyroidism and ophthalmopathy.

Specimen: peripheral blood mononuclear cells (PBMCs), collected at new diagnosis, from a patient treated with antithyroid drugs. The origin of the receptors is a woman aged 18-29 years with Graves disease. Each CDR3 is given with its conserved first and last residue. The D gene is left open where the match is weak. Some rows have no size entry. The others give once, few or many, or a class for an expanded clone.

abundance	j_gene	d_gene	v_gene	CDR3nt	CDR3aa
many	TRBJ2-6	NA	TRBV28	TGTGCCAGCAGTTTATCTATCACAGGCCCCTCTGGGGCCAACGTCCTGACTTTC	CASSLSITGPSGANVLTF
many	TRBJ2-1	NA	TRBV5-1	TGCGCCAGCAAGGAGCCGGGGGGCGCGGGCAATGAGCAGTTCTTC	CASKEPGGAGNEQFF
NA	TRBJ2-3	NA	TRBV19	TGTGCCAGTAGTTGGAGCGGGAGCACAGATACGCAGTATTTT	CASSWSGSTDTQYF
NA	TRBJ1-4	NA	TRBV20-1	TGCAGTATTAGCGGGGGTCAGGAAAAACTGTTTTTT	CSISGGQEKLFF
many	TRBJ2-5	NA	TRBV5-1	TGCGCCAGCAGCTTAACGGCCGAGCGCCAGTACTTC	CASSLTAERQYF
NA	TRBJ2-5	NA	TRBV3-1	TGTGCCAGCAGCTCAGGACTGATAGAGACCCAGTACTTC	CASSSGLIETQYF
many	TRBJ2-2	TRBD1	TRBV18	TGTGCCAGCTCGACAGGGCCCGGGGAGCTGTTTTTT	CASSTGPGELFF
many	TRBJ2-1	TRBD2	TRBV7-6	TGTGCCAGCAGCTTCAGCACTAGCGGGGTTAATGAGCAGTTCTTC	CASSFSTSGVNEQFF
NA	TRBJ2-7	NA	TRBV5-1	TGCGCCAGCAGCTTGGGCCCAGGGACCCAGTACGAGCAGTACTTC	CASSLGPGTQYEQYF
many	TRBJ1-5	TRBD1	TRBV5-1	TGCGCCAGCAGCTCAGACGGACAGGGGAATCAGCCCCAGCATTTT	CASSSDGQGNQPQHF
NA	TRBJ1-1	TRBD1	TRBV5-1	TGCGCCAGCAGCCCGGGGGGGACAGGGGGCCTGAACACTGAAGCTTTCTTT	CASSPGGTGGLNTEAFF
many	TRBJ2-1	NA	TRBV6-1	TGTGCCAGCAAGGCTAGTCTGAGCCACAATGAGCAGTTCTTC	CASKASLSHNEQFF
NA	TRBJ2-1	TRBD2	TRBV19	TGTGCCAGTAGTATCCCGGGACTAGCGGTTGAGCAGTTCTTC	CASSIPGLAVEQFF
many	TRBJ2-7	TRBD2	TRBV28	TGTGCCAGCAGCATTAGCGGGGGCTACTTGGAGCAGTACTTC	CASSISGGYLEQYF
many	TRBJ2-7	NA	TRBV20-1	TGCAGTGCGCCGACAGGTTCCTACGAGCAGTACTTC	CSAPTGSYEQYF
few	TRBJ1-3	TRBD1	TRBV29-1	TGCAGCGTGGGGGACAGCCTAAACTCTGGAAACACCATATATTTT	CSVGDSLNSGNTIYF
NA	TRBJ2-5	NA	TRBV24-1	TGTGCCACCAGTGATACCTACAGGGGAGGGTACCAAGAGACCCAGTACTTC	CATSDTYRGGYQETQYF
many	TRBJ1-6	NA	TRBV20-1	TGCAGTGCCCCAGGAACTTCACCCCTCCACTTT	CSAPGTSPLHF
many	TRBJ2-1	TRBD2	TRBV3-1	TGTGCCAGCAGCCAAGGGACTAGGTCGGATGAGCAGTTCTTC	CASSQGTRSDEQFF
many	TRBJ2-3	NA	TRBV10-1	TGCGCCAGCAGTGGTCGCTATACCTACTACACAGATACGCAGTATTTT	CASSGRYTYYTDTQYF
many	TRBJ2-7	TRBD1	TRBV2	TGTGCCAGCAGACGGGGGGACAGGGTTGTTTACGAGCAGTACTTC	CASRRGDRVVYEQYF
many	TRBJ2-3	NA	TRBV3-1	TGTGCCAGCAGCCAAGATACTTTACTGCCTAGCACAGATACGCAGTATTTT	CASSQDTLLPSTDTQYF
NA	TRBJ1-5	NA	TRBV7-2	TGTGCCAGCAGCTTCAGGGAGTACCAGCCCCAGCATTTT	CASSFREYQPQHF
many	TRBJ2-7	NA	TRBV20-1	TGCAGTGCTAGGGTGGGGAATCCCCACGAGCAGTACTTC	CSARVGNPHEQYF
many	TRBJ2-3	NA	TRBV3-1	TGTGCCAGCTCACCTTCCAGCACAGATACGCAGTATTTT	CASSPSSTDTQYF
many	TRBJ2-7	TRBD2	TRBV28	TGTGCCAGCAGTTTAGGGATAGCGGGTACCTACGAGCAGTACTTC	CASSLGIAGTYEQYF
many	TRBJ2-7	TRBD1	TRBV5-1	TGCGCCAGCGGCCGAGCCGGGACAGGCTCCTACGAGCAGTACTTC	CASGRAGTGSYEQYF
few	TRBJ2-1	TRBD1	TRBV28	TGTGCCAGCAGCACATACGGACAGGGCGGGTGGGAGCAGTTCTTC	CASSTYGQGGWEQFF
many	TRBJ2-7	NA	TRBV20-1	TGCAGTGCTAGAGGGGCGTGGACCTACGAGCAGTACTTC	CSARGAWTYEQYF
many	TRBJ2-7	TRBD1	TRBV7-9	TGTGCCAGCAGCTTACGGGACAGCTACGAGCAGTACTTC	CASSLRDSYEQYF
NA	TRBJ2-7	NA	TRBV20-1	TGCAGTGCTAACAGCGCGACGGAATCCTACGAGCAGTACTTC	CSANSATESYEQYF
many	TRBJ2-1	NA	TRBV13	TGTGCCAGCAGCCCCACTTGGGACCCCTCTCCCAATGAGCAGTTCTTC	CASSPTWDPSPNEQFF
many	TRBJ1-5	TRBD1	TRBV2	TGTGCCAGCAGCCGGGACAGGGAGGGTCAGCCCCAGCATTTT	CASSRDREGQPQHF
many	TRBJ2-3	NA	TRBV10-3	TGTGCCATCAGTCCTAATGACCGTATCACAGATACGCAGTATTTT	CAISPNDRITDTQYF
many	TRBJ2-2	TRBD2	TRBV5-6	TGTGCCAGCAGCTTGAGTAGCGGGGGAGCCGGGGAGCTGTTTTTT	CASSLSSGGAGELFF
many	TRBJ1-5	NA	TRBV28	TGTGCCAGCACCGTGGGGGGGACCAATCAGCCCCAGCATTTT	CASTVGGTNQPQHF
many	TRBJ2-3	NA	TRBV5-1	TGCGCCAGCAGCTCAACTGGGCCAGATACGCAGTATTTT	CASSSTGPDTQYF
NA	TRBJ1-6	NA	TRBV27	TGTGCCAGCAGTTTCCTATCTGCACCCCTCCACTTT	CASSFLSAPLHF
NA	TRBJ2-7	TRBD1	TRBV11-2	TGTGCCAGCAGCTTAGGCGACAGGGGAGGACACGAGCAGTACTTC	CASSLGDRGGHEQYF
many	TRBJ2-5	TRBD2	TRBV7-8	TGTGCCAGCAGCTTACCAGCGGGAGGAGTCCAAGAGACCCAGTACTTC	CASSLPAGGVQETQYF
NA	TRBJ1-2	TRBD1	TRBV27	TGTGCCAGCAGCCAAACAGGGGTCCGCGGGTATGGCTACACCTTC	CASSQTGVRGYGYTF
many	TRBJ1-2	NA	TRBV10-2	TGCGCCAGCAGCCATTACCCGTGGGGGCGAGACTATGGCTACACCTTC	CASSHYPWGRDYGYTF
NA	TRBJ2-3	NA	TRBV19	TGTGCCAGTAGTATTGGGGCTTTCGGTCCTAGCACAGATACGCAGTATTTT	CASSIGAFGPSTDTQYF
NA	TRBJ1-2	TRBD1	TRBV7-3	TGTGCCAGCAGCCCAGGGACAGGGGTGTTGAGCTATGGCTACACCTTC	CASSPGTGVLSYGYTF
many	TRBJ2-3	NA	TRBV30	TGTGCCTGGAGTTATATGGGAGATACGCAGTATTTT	CAWSYMGDTQYF
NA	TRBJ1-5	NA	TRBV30	TGTGGGTGGAGTGGGCCCGATCAGCCCCAGCATTTT	CGWSGPDQPQHF
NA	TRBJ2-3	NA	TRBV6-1	TGTGCCAGCAGAGATAGACGTCAAGGGGGACATCGCACAGATACGCAGTATTTT	CASRDRRQGGHRTDTQYF
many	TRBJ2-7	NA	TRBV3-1	TGTGCCAGCAGCCCCCCCCTCGGTTCCTACGAGCAGTACTTC	CASSPPLGSYEQYF
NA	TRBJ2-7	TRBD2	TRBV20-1	TGCAGTGCTAGAGGGGGACTAGCGGGAGCAGCTTCCTACGAGCAGTACTTC	CSARGGLAGAASYEQYF
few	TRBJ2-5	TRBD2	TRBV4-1	TGCGCCAGCAGCCAAGGACTAGCGGGAATAGAGACCCAGTACTTC	CASSQGLAGIETQYF
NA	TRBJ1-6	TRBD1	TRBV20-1	TGCAGTGCAGAAAGGACAGGGGATTCACCCCTCCACTTT	CSAERTGDSPLHF
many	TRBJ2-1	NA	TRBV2	TGTGCCAGCAGTGAAACCTTAGGCCCAGGGCCCATCGATGAGCAGTTCTTC	CASSETLGPGPIDEQFF
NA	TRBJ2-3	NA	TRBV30	TGTGCCTGGGACAAAACGGGTGTTAGACCCCTCACAGATACGCAGTATTTT	CAWDKTGVRPLTDTQYF
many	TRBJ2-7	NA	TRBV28	TGTGCCAGCAGTCCTATAGTACCTCTCTACGAGCAGTACTTC	CASSPIVPLYEQYF
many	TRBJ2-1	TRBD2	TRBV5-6	TGTGCCAGCAGCTTGGTGGCTAGCGGGGGCCCGTACAATGAGCAGTTCTTC	CASSLVASGGPYNEQFF
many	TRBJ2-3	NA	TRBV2	TGTGCCAGCAGCATTCTTGGGGATACGCAGTATTTT	CASSILGDTQYF
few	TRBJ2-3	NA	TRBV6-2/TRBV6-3	TGTGCCAGCAGTCCAGGGAGCTCGGGCACAGATACGCAGTATTTT	CASSPGSSGTDTQYF